This note documents a single T cell receptor beta chain sequence. Its antigen remains unidentified. These data originate in a study of cytomegalovirus exposure and HLA in healthy donors. General study points: Analysis performed later showed TCR beta chains linked to HLA being more clonally expanded than equally common others. TCR beta V- and J-gene trimming, according to a later analysis, was linked to a missense DCLRE1C variant. The likely explanation for a cluster of highly shared sequence variants was sequencing artifact. Several of the most significant clusters were apparently associated with common viral pathogens in a later analysis.

The PCR employed 60 Vbeta primers together with 13 Jbeta primers. The data were produced by immunoSEQ multiplex PCR, yet TCRdb's version contains in-frame clones alone and is incomplete. This sample carries fewer than 200,000 clones, 70% to 85% of them seen once, and the ten largest clones take around 3.7%. CDR3 size: 13 residues. Germline CDR1 reads SQVTM; CDR2 reads ANQGSEA. Between the trimmed V and J ends, which lost 7 bases and 2 bases, there was a span of 11 bases. This clonotype was sampled from a man in his forties in good health and CMV-seropositive. The chain employs TRBV29-1 and TRBJ2-2, with D perhaps TRBD2 (5 bases). The sequencing input was PBMCs. The CDR3 DNA reads as TGCAGCGCCGCAGCGGACAACACCGGGGAGCTGTTTTTT. Translating it yields CSAAADNTGELFF.